The clone carrying this T cell receptor beta chain was recorded many times. No antigen is known for it. Axillary draining lymph nodes of breast cancer patients supplied the node samples. Germline lookup yields CDR1 DFQATT and CDR2 SNEGSKA (reference sequence). Trimming removed 0 bases from V and 4 bases from J, with 10 bases in between. CDR3 size: 13 residues. MiXCR, applied by TCRdb to the multiplex PCR reads, yields one record per CDR3 protein. The profile covers nearly 110,000 distinct CDR3 sequences, with under 40% appearing a single time and 5.5% to 6% taken by the ten largest. This entry is derived from a study of breast tumors, draining lymph nodes, adjacent tissues. Study-level results: The lymph node origin of tumor T cells was framed as consistent with a hypothesis, not demonstrated.

The sample taken for sequencing was axillary lymph node tissue. The TCR was taken from a female donor with breast cancer. Some clones in this sample may be carry-over from other donors' samples. V is TRBV20-1 and J is TRBJ2-7, with unresolved D. Here the CDR3 reads CSARDKSPYEQYF. In DNA, the CDR3 is TGCAGTGCTAGAGATAAATCGCCATACGAGCAGTACTTC.